This is a list of T cell receptor beta chains from one sample in a study of T cells in Graves' hyperthyroidism and ophthalmopathy. MiXCR, applied by TCRdb to the multiplex PCR reads, yields one record per CDR3 protein. In the table there are around 250,000 distinct CDR3 sequences, 15% to 20% of which are singletons. Specimen: blood. Source of these receptors: a woman younger than 30 with Graves' ophthalmopathy. Both conserved end residues are part of each CDR3. Each record gives: V gene, clone size, J gene, D gene, CDR3 protein, CDR3 DNA. The D gene is left open where the match is weak. Clone size is stated in some rows and not others, as once, few, many or a class when expanded.

V gene: TRBV12-3/TRBV12-4
clone size: many
J gene: TRBJ1-3
D gene: .
CDR3 protein: CASREGRGNTIYF
CDR3 DNA: TGTGCCAGCAGGGAGGGGCGCGGAAACACCATATATTTT

V gene: TRBV7-9
clone size: many
J gene: TRBJ1-2
D gene: .
CDR3 protein: CASSPPGVNYGYTF
CDR3 DNA: TGTGCCAGCAGCCCACCCGGGGTCAACTATGGCTACACCTTC

V gene: TRBV28
clone size: many
J gene: TRBJ2-1
D gene: .
CDR3 protein: CASSLFYNEQFF
CDR3 DNA: TGTGCCAGCAGTCTCTTCTACAATGAGCAGTTCTTC

V gene: TRBV5-1
clone size: many
J gene: TRBJ2-1
D gene: .
CDR3 protein: CASSLGDRGGQFF
CDR3 DNA: TGCGCCAGCAGCTTGGGGGATCGAGGGGGGCAGTTCTTC

V gene: TRBV24-1
clone size: many
J gene: TRBJ2-1
D gene: .
CDR3 protein: CATSDPGHGLYNEQFF
CDR3 DNA: TGTGCCACCAGTGACCCCGGACACGGACTCTACAATGAGCAGTTCTTC

V gene: TRBV28
clone size: .
J gene: TRBJ2-7
D gene: TRBD2
CDR3 protein: CASSLTSGSRYSYEQYF
CDR3 DNA: TGTGCCAGCAGTTTGACTAGCGGGAGTCGGTACTCCTACGAGCAGTACTTC

V gene: TRBV28
clone size: many
J gene: TRBJ2-7
D gene: TRBD1
CDR3 protein: CASSSTGASSYEQYF
CDR3 DNA: TGTGCCAGCAGTTCAACAGGGGCAAGCTCCTACGAGCAGTACTTC

V gene: TRBV11-2
clone size: .
J gene: TRBJ2-1
D gene: TRBD2
CDR3 protein: CASSLEGAGGGNEQFF
CDR3 DNA: TGTGCCAGCAGCTTAGAGGGAGCGGGGGGTGGAAATGAGCAGTTCTTC

V gene: TRBV19
clone size: .
J gene: TRBJ2-3
D gene: TRBD1
CDR3 protein: CASTYRDSSTDTQYF
CDR3 DNA: TGTGCCAGTACATACCGGGACAGTAGCACAGATACGCAGTATTTT

V gene: TRBV28
clone size: many
J gene: TRBJ1-1
D gene: .
CDR3 protein: CASSSDTPEAFF
CDR3 DNA: TGTGCCAGCAGCAGTGACACCCCTGAAGCTTTCTTT

V gene: TRBV18
clone size: many
J gene: TRBJ2-7
D gene: TRBD1
CDR3 protein: CASGDRGYEQYF
CDR3 DNA: TGTGCCAGCGGGGACAGGGGTTACGAGCAGTACTTC

V gene: TRBV28
clone size: many
J gene: TRBJ1-2
D gene: .
CDR3 protein: CASSQRPDTPEYGYTF
CDR3 DNA: TGTGCCAGCAGTCAAAGGCCGGACACCCCAGAATATGGCTACACCTTC